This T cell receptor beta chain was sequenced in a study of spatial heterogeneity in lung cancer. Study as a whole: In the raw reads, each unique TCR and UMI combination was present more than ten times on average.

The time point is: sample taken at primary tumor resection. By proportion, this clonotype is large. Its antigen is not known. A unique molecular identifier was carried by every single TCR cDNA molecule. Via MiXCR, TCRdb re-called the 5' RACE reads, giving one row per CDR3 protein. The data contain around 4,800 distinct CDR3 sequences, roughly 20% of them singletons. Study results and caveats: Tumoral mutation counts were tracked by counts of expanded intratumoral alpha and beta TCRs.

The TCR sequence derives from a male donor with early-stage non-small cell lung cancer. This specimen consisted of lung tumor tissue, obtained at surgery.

CDR3 nucleotide sequence: TGTGCCAGCAGCTTAACAGGGACTGGGAGGACCCAGTACTTC. It yields the protein CASSLTGTGRTQYF. V usage is TRBV7-9 and J usage is TRBJ2-5; D might be TRBD1 or TRBD2, each matching 6 bases. V lost 2 bases to trimming and J lost 7 bases, with 14 bases between them. Looked up from germline, CDR1 is SEHNR and CDR2 is FQNEAQ (reference sequence). The CDR3 spans 14 residues.